These 3 T cell receptor beta chains came from one sample sequenced in a study of T-cell memory formation after mild COVID-19. TCRdb fed the 5' RACE reads into MiXCR, producing one record per CDR3 protein. The table shows around 200,000 distinct CDR3 sequences, with about 10% occurring only once. The sample was PBMCs or a T cell subset sorted from them (not recorded which). The receptors here all came from a man aged 18 to 35 who had mild COVID-19 (a few samples of this study predate the infection). Cell type and time point are not known.

This clonotype was seen a handful of times. The rearrangement uses TRBV6-5 and TRBJ1-1; D gene ambiguous. The CDR3 is made up of 15 amino acids. V lost 6 bases and J 1 base, leaving 15 bases between the germline ends. Germline V gives CDR1 MNHEY, CDR2 SVGAGI. In DNA, the CDR3 is TGTGCCAGCAGCACGATAGGTGAGGGGAACACTGAAGCTTTCTTT. Translation gives CASSTIGEGNTEAFF.

This clonotype was counted between two and nine times. The chain has TRBV7-2 and TRBJ2-1, with D possibly TRBD2 on 7 matching bases. V was cut by 4 bases and J by 9 bases, with 13 bases left in between. CDR3 length: 13 residues. CDR1 is SGHTA and CDR2 is FQGNSA in the germline V gene. The CDR3 loop is CASSYGGRGEQFF. CDR3 DNA sequence: TGTGCCAGCAGCTACGGGGGGCGGGGTGAGCAGTTCTTC.

A few counts support this clonotype. The rearrangement joins TRBV6-6 to TRBJ1-1, with 10 bases aligning to TRBD1. The V segment lost 5 bases and the J segment 4 bases; nucleotides outside the gene matches: 10. The germline CDR1 and CDR2 sequences are MNHNY and SVGAGI (reference sequence). CDR3 size: 16 residues. The CDR3 reads CASSPPRQGAGTEAFF. The CDR3 coding sequence is TGTGCCAGCAGTCCCCCTCGACAGGGGGCGGGCACTGAAGCTTTCTTT.